One sample yielded the 21 T cell receptor beta chains listed below, sequenced in a study of T cells in lung cancer brain metastases. Clones were sequenced by immunoSEQ multiplex PCR, and TCRdb holds only the in-frame ones, with some missing. The sample contains about 1,200 clones, roughly 90% of which appear only once. Sequencing was done on a sample of tumor tissue from a brain metastasis. These receptors were collected from a woman in her sixties with non-small cell lung cancer that had spread to the brain.

The chain's CDR3 is CASSQDLAGGNTGELFF. The CDR3 DNA follows: TGCGCCAGCAGCCAGGACCTAGCGGGAGGTAACACCGGGGAGCTGTTTTTT. V is TRBV4-3 and J is TRBJ2-2; 11 nucleotides align to TRBD2. Germline V lookup: CDR1 LGHNA, CDR2 YSLEER. Trimming took 3 bases from V and 2 from J; bases not matched to a gene: 5. The CDR3 spans 17 residues.

The CDR3 DNA sequence: TGTGCCAGTAGTACCCGACAGGTCCCCCGGGAGCAGTTCTTC. Protein product: CASSTRQVPREQFF. J is TRBJ2-1 and V is TRBV19, with D possibly being TRBD1 (6 bases). Per the germline V gene, CDR1 is LNHDA and CDR2 is SQIVND (reference sequence). The CDR3 totals 14 residues. Trimming took 4 bases from V and 10 from J, leaving 17 bases between them.

CDR3 loop: CASSPYGQGGGTEAFF. CDR3 in DNA: TGCGCCAGCAGCCCGTACGGACAGGGAGGGGGTACTGAAGCTTTCTTT. The chain carries TRBV4-3 and TRBJ1-1; 8 nucleotides match TRBD1. CDR1 is LGHNA, CDR2 YSLEER, per germline. V shed 4 bases and J 5 bases; nucleotides not matched to a gene: 12. CDR3 length: 16 amino acids.

This chain joins TRBV5-1 and TRBJ2-6; unclear D gene. CDR1 SGHRS and CDR2 YFSETQ come from the germline V gene. The CDR3 loop spans 16 amino acids. Trimming took off 0 bases at V and 0 bases at J, with 7 bases between the two ends. The chain's CDR3 is CASSLVRDSGANVLTF. The DNA for the CDR3 is TGCGCCAGCAGCTTGGTCCGTGACTCTGGGGCCAACGTCCTGACTTTC.

This clone was seen a single time. The V call is TRBV28, the J call TRBJ1-2; 10 positions match TRBD1. The CDR3 totals 14 residues. Germline trimming cut 6 bases from V and 6 bases from J; bases unmatched to any gene: 7. Germline V CDR1 and CDR2: MDHEN, SYDVKM. The CDR3 DNA reads as TGTGCCAGCAGCCTGACAGGGGGCGCGAATGGCTACACCTTC. Residues: CASSLTGGANGYTF.

V and J are TRBV4-1 and TRBJ2-5; possible D gene TRBD2, 7 bases. V lost 4 bases to trimming and J lost 1 base, with 10 bases between them. There are 14 residues in the CDR3. Germline V gives CDR1 MGHRA, CDR2 YSYEKL. The CDR3 coding sequence is TGCGCCAGCAGCCGCGGGGGCCCCCAAGAGACCCAGTACTTC. Encoded protein: CASSRGGPQETQYF.

For the CDR3, the DNA is TGTGCCAGTCTCACGTTGGGTGTGGTGAACACTGAAGCTTTCTTT. This translates into CASLTLGVVNTEAFF. The chain joins TRBV19 to TRBJ1-1; the D is unclear. Trimming shortened V by 8 bases and J by 0 bases, and 16 bases separated the two germline ends. In germline, CDR1 is LNHDA, CDR2 SQIVND (reference sequence). This CDR3 contains 15 residues.

Details on this clone: An end of the junction does not agree with germline; a read error may underlie this. This chain uses TRBV5-1 with TRBJ1-1, with a possible D match to TRBD1 (6 bases). Looked up from germline, CDR1 is SGHRS and CDR2 is YFSETQ. This CDR3 spans 15 amino acids. CDR3 DNA: TGCGTCAGCAGGTACGGGACATATAAGAACACTGAAGCTTTCTTT. It codes for CVSRYGTYKNTEAFF.

This rearrangement joins TRBV7-2 to TRBJ1-4; no clear D gene. Trimming cost V 5 bases and J 8 bases, with 9 bases left between them. The CDR3 is made up of 12 amino acids. The germline V gene encodes CDR1 SGHTA and CDR2 FQGNSA. The CDR3 nucleotides read TGTGCCAGCAGCCCTATAGGAGAAAAACTGTTTTTT. This codes for CASSPIGEKLFF.

The genes are TRBV7-8 and TRBJ1-1; 8 bases align to TRBD1. Germline V lookup: CDR1 SGHVS, CDR2 FQNEAQ. CDR3 length: 14 amino acids. Trimming cost V 5 bases and J 6 bases; bases outside gene matches: 8. This chain's CDR3 is CASSPDRVRAEAFF. The CDR3 bases are TGTGCCAGCAGCCCGGACAGGGTGCGGGCTGAAGCTTTCTTT.

The CDR3 coding sequence is TGCAGCGCCAGGGACGTCGGCACTGAAGCTTTCTTT. This translates into CSARDVGTEAFF. The chain joins TRBV29-1 to TRBJ1-1; D is perhaps TRBD1 (5 bases). The germline gives CDR1 SQVTM, CDR2 ANQGSEA. Trimming took 7 bases from V and 4 from J, leaving 13 bases between them. The CDR3 contains 12 residues.

J is TRBJ2-1 and V is TRBV28, with D perhaps matching TRBD1 or TRBD2 (5 bases each). V dropped 4 bases and J dropped 9 bases, with 13 bases sitting between them. Per the germline V gene, CDR1 is MDHEN and CDR2 is SYDVKM. The CDR3 loop spans 13 amino acids. The CDR3 DNA reads TGTGCCAGCAGTTGGGGGACCTCCGGTGAGCAGTTCTTC. Its protein product is CASSWGTSGEQFF.

The J gene is TRBJ2-7, the V gene TRBV18; no firm D call. CDR3 length: 14 amino acids. Germline V gives CDR1 KGHSH, CDR2 LQKENI. V was pared by 5 bases and J by 2 bases, with 13 bases between. The CDR3 DNA reads as TGTGCCAGCTCATACGGTGCCGGAACCTACGAGCAGTACTTC. Encoded protein: CASSYGAGTYEQYF. Looking up the rest from reference TRBV18 and TRBJ2-7 gives the full variable domain: NAGVMQNPRHLVRRRGQEARLRCSPMKGHSHVYWYRQLPEEGLKFMVYLQKENIIDESGMPKERFSAEFPKEGPSILRIQQVVRGDSAAYFCASSYGAGTYEQYFGPGTRLTVT.

This chain joins TRBV5-1 and TRBJ1-1, with D unresolved. Per the germline V gene, CDR1 is SGHRS and CDR2 is YFSETQ. V was shortened by 8 bases and J by 1 base, with 15 bases between the two germline ends. This CDR3 is 14 amino acids long. The CDR3 protein is CASSPAVTNTEAFF. CDR3 nucleotides: TGCGCCAGTTCCCCAGCCGTGACGAACACTGAAGCTTTCTTT.

The rearrangement joins TRBV14 to TRBJ1-2, with D unresolved. Looked up from germline, CDR1 is SGHDN and CDR2 is FVKESK. Trimming left V 1 base short and J 8 bases short, with 11 bases between. There are 13 residues in the CDR3. The CDR3 nucleotides are TGTGCCAGCAGCCAAGTCCTCCTCGGAGGCTACACCTTC. Translating it yields CASSQVLLGGYTF.

The gene calls are TRBV7-2 and TRBJ1-2; D call uncertain. This CDR3 has 15 amino acids. Trimming cost V 1 base and J 7 bases, with 16 bases left between them. CDR1 and CDR2 (germline): SGHTA, FQGNSA. The CDR3 loop reads CASSLVSAGLGGYTF. CDR3 nucleotides: TGTGCCAGCAGCTTAGTGTCGGCGGGTCTCGGTGGCTACACCTTC.

The chain combines TRBV9 with TRBJ1-6; 9 nucleotides line up with TRBD1. V lost 2 bases, J lost 7 bases, and 4 bases stayed unmatched. CDR1 and CDR2 (germline): SGDLS, YYNGEE. The CDR3 contains 15 residues. DNA of the CDR3: TGTGCCAGCAGCGTCGGGGACAGGGCGAATTCACCCCTCCACTTT. Protein: CASSVGDRANSPLHF.

The count of this clone is one. CDR3 nucleotides: TGTGCCAGCAGCCAAGATACAGGCGGCACTGAAGCTTTCTTT. Encoded protein: CASSQDTGGTEAFF. This chain links TRBV4-2 with TRBJ1-1, with D perhaps TRBD1 (5 bases). Germline V gene data show CDR1 as LGHNA and CDR2 as YNFKEQ. This CDR3 is 14 amino acids long. V was trimmed by 0 bases and J by 4 bases, leaving 9 bases between them.

DNA of the CDR3: TGTGCCAGCGGCAGGGGGACCGGGGAGCTGTTTTTT. Translating gives CASGRGTGELFF. The rearrangement uses TRBV25-1 and TRBJ2-2; 7 nucleotides match TRBD1. Trimming cost V 8 bases and J 5 bases; bases outside gene matches: 2. The germline V gene has CDR1 MGHDK and CDR2 SYGVNS. This CDR3 is 12 amino acids long.

This clone was counted once. The chain combines TRBV10-2 with TRBJ2-1; 7 bases map to TRBD1. Trimming took 2 bases from V and 4 from J; bases not matched to a gene: 11. Germline CDR1 reads WSHSY; CDR2 reads SAAADI. The CDR3 length is 17 residues. CDR3 sequence: CASSEPTDREWYNEQFF. CDR3 coding DNA: TGCGCCAGCAGTGAGCCCACTGACAGGGAATGGTACAATGAGCAGTTCTTC.

This chain joins TRBV19 and TRBJ2-2, with D perhaps TRBD1 (5 bases). Germline CDR1 LNHDA, CDR2 SQIVND (reference sequence). The CDR3 has 16 residues. With 5 bases removed from V and 3 bases from J, the gap between germline ends came to 16 bases. The chain's CDR3 is CASSGYRKKHTGELFF. The CDR3 DNA sequence: TGTGCCAGTAGTGGATACAGGAAAAAACACACCGGGGAGCTGTTTTTT.